This T cell receptor beta chain was recorded in a study of OX40 agonist ivuxolimab in advanced cancers. Across the whole study: At doses from 0.01 to 10 mg/kg, patients were given intravenous ivuxolimab every 2 weeks. Study findings and constraints: Dosing at 0.1 to 3.0 mg/kg was accompanied by clonal expansion of CD4+ and CD8+ blood T cells by week 6. Average numbers of expanded clones were greater in CD8+ T cells than in CD4+. Compared with others, partial responders at 0.1-3.0 mg/kg displayed clonal expansion among the lowest.

This clone has only one observation. What it binds is not known. Germline values: CDR1 SGDLS, CDR2 YYNGEE. V shed 3 bases, J shed 7 bases, and the junction held 12 bases outside the gene matches. The CDR3 is made up of 16 amino acids. Some clones are missing from TCRdb's copy, which holds only in-frame ones; the method was immunoSEQ multiplex PCR. This sample carries about 150,000 clones, 90% to 95% of them seen once, and the ten largest clones take under 0.4%. The source of this sequence is an adult with an advanced solid tumor such as melanoma, head and neck, liver or kidney cancer. V and J are TRBV9 and TRBJ1-4; TRBD1 matches 7 bases. Specimen: CD4+ or CD8+ T cells sorted from blood, collected in a trial of the OX40 agonist ivuxolimab. This chain's CDR3 is CASSDHPRDSREKLFF. DNA of the CDR3: TGTGCCAGCAGCGACCACCCCCGGGACAGCCGTGAAAAACTGTTTTTT.